Presented here are 21 T cell receptor beta chains from one specimen sequenced in a study of blood T cell repertoires in COVID-19. Some clones are missing from TCRdb's copy, which holds only in-frame ones; the method was immunoSEQ multiplex PCR. Of some 300,000 clones detected, roughly 90% appear once; the ten largest clones hold approximately 2.9%. The source material was PBMCs or T cells enriched from blood (not recorded which). The receptor source for this set is a woman between 50 and 59 years old who had been exposed to COVID-19.

This chain links TRBV6-2 or TRBV6-3 with TRBJ1-5, with D possibly matching TRBD1 (5 bases). With 0 bases removed from V and 9 bases from J, the gap between germline ends came to 21 bases. Germline V gives CDR1 MNHEY, CDR2 SVGEGT. CDR3 length: 17 amino acids. CDR3 amino acids: CASSYSFWGEGVRPQHF. The CDR3 DNA reads TGTGCCAGCAGTTACTCGTTCTGGGGGGAAGGGGTTCGGCCCCAGCATTTT.

J is TRBJ2-1 and V is TRBV6-1, with TRBD1 identical over 10 bases. The V gene's germline CDR1 is MNHNS and CDR2 SASEGT. The CDR3 runs to 15 residues. V shed 3 bases and J 3 bases; nucleotides not matched to a gene: 2. The CDR3 DNA sequence: TGTGCCAGCAGTGACGGGACAGGGGTCTACAATGAGCAGTTCTTC. This translates into CASSDGTGVYNEQFF.

The chain combines TRBV30 with TRBJ1-4; 7 positions agree with TRBD1. The CDR3 runs to 14 residues. Per germline, CDR1 GTSNPN and CDR2 SVGIG (reference sequence). The trim removed 3 bases at V and 5 bases at J, leaving 6 bases unmatched. The CDR3, as DNA: TGTGCCTGGAGGCTAGCAGGGGGAAATGAAAAACTGTTTTTT. Translated: CAWRLAGGNEKLFF.

V is TRBV7-2 and J is TRBJ2-3; D not certain. The CDR3 has 12 amino acids. In germline, CDR1 is SGHTA, CDR2 FQGNSA. Between the trimmed V and J ends, which lost 5 bases and 9 bases, there was a span of 12 bases. The CDR3 DNA follows: TGTGCCAGCAGCGGCACTATCGGGACGCAGTATTTT. It encodes CASSGTIGTQYF.

CDR3 bases: TGTGCCAGCAGCCGGACAGGGGGTTGGCAAGAGACCCAGTACTTC. It translates to CASSRTGGWQETQYF. The V and J genes are TRBV5-5 and TRBJ2-5; 10 nucleotides agree with TRBD1. The germline gives CDR1 SGHKS, CDR2 YYEKEE (reference sequence). This CDR3 contains 15 residues. With 4 bases clipped from V and 2 bases from J, the junction kept 5 bases outside the gene matches.

The chain employs TRBV24-1 and TRBJ1-5, with D perhaps TRBD1 (6 bases). V was clipped by 3 bases and J by 1 base, with 9 bases between them. The germline CDR1 and CDR2 sequences are KGHDR and SFDVKD. The CDR3 is 15 residues long. CDR3 sequence: CATSDPGVSNQPQHF. The CDR3 DNA sequence: TGTGCCACCAGTGATCCAGGGGTAAGCAATCAGCCCCAGCATTTT.

The V call is TRBV29-1, the J call TRBJ2-1; a possible D gene is TRBD1 (6 bases). Germline V CDR1 and CDR2: SQVTM, ANQGSEA. Deletions cut 3 bases from V and 3 bases from J, with 12 bases between. The CDR3 extends over 14 amino acids. In DNA, the CDR3 is TGCAGCGTTGAGGGCCAGGGGCGCTACAATGAGCAGTTCTTC. It is translated as CSVEGQGRYNEQFF.

This chain joins TRBV15 and TRBJ2-2; 9 nucleotides align to TRBD1. From germline, CDR1 is LNHNV and CDR2 YYDKDF (reference sequence). With 7 bases clipped from V and 2 bases from J, the junction kept 2 bases outside the gene matches. The CDR3 covers 14 residues. In DNA, the CDR3 is TGTGCCACCACACAGGGGGCTAACACCGGGGAGCTGTTTTTT. Translated, it gives CATTQGANTGELFF.

This clone appeared a single time. The CDR3 loop is CASRQNYEQYF. CDR3 coding DNA: TGTGCCAGCCGACAGAACTACGAGCAGTACTTC. This chain uses TRBV6-5 with TRBJ2-7; the D gene is possibly TRBD1 (5 bases). This CDR3 region has 11 residues. V was shortened by 8 bases and J by 3 bases, with 8 bases between the two germline ends. Germline V gene lookup returns CDR1 MNHEY and CDR2 SVGAGI.

This chain uses TRBV28 with TRBJ2-5; 8 bases match TRBD2. The CDR3 has 17 residues. After removal of 5 bases from V and 5 bases from J, the junction contained 16 bases not matched to a gene. The V gene's germline CDR1 is MDHEN and CDR2 SYDVKM. CDR3: CASSGPAGDTGGETQYF. CDR3 coding DNA: TGTGCCAGCAGTGGTCCAGCGGGGGACACGGGTGGGGAGACCCAGTACTTC.

The J gene is TRBJ1-1, the V gene TRBV5-1; the D is unclear. The V end lost 0 bases, the J end lost 8 bases, and 8 bases lay between the germline ends. The germline V gene has CDR1 SGHRS and CDR2 YFSETQ. This CDR3 has 12 residues. This chain's CDR3 is CASSLAGGEAFF. CDR3 nucleotide sequence: TGCGCCAGCAGCTTGGCCGGCGGGGAAGCTTTCTTT.

The rearrangement joins TRBV6-5 to TRBJ2-7, with D possibly TRBD2 on 6 matching bases. The length of the CDR3 is 12 residues. Germline V gene lookup returns CDR1 MNHEY and CDR2 SVGAGI. V was clipped by 8 bases and J by 3 bases, with 11 bases between them. The CDR3 nucleotides are TGTGCCAGCGGCGGGGAAATCTACGAGCAGTACTTC. It translates to CASGGEIYEQYF.

As concerns this clone: Additional DNA sequences in this sample encode the identical CDR3. This chain links TRBV7-9 with TRBJ1-6; TRBD1 matches 7 bases. In germline, CDR1 is SEHNR, CDR2 FQNEAQ (reference sequence). This CDR3 has 13 amino acids. Trimming removed 6 bases from V and 8 bases from J; junction bases left unmatched: 4. CDR3 in DNA: TGTGCCAGCAGTATAACAGGGGATTCACCCCTCCACTTT. Its translation is CASSITGDSPLHF.

The genes are TRBV19 and TRBJ2-2; no reliable D call. V was cut by 9 bases and J by 4 bases, with 12 bases left in between. Germline CDR1 reads LNHDA; CDR2 reads SQIVND (reference sequence). There are 13 residues in the CDR3. The CDR3 DNA reads TGTGCCAGCCGACCAACGGGCACCGGGGAGCTGTTTTTT. Its translation: CASRPTGTGELFF. The complete variable domain, with remaining parts taken from reference TRBV19 and TRBJ2-2, reads DGGITQSPKYLFRKEGQNVTLSCEQNLNHDAMYWYRQDPGQGLRLIYYSQIVNDFQKGDIAEGYSVSREKKESFPLTVTSAQKNPTAFYLCASRPTGTGELFFGEGSRLTVL.

The rearrangement joins TRBV5-4 to TRBJ1-3, with 9 nucleotides matching TRBD1. V lost 3 bases and J lost 2; bases outside the gene matches: 3. The germline V gene encodes CDR1 SGHNT and CDR2 YYREEE (reference sequence). The CDR3 is 15 residues long. In DNA, the CDR3 is TGTGCCAGCAGCTCGACAGGGGGAGCTGGAAACACCATATATTTT. Its translation is CASSSTGGAGNTIYF.

The chain combines TRBV7-2 with TRBJ1-2, with D possibly being TRBD1 (6 bases). Trimming took 4 bases from V and 2 from J, leaving 11 bases between them. Germline CDR1 is SGHTA and CDR2 is FQGNSA. The CDR3 sequence is 14 residues long. In DNA, the CDR3 is TGTGCCAGCAGCTACTCAACAGGGAACTATGGCTACACCTTC. Protein: CASSYSTGNYGYTF.

The rearrangement uses TRBV29-1 and TRBJ2-7; 7 bases are a match to TRBD1. This CDR3 region has 14 residues. Germline V gives CDR1 SQVTM, CDR2 ANQGSEA. V lost 4 bases and J lost 2; bases outside the gene matches: 8. For the CDR3, the DNA is TGCAGCGTTGTGACTCGGGACAGAACCTACGAGCAGTACTTC. Protein: CSVVTRDRTYEQYF.

The V and J genes are TRBV2 and TRBJ2-5; 9 bases align to TRBD1. The CDR3 is 15 amino acids. Trimming removed 3 bases from V and 5 bases from J; junction bases left unmatched: 7. Germline V gene data show CDR1 as SNHLY and CDR2 as FYNNEI. CDR3 amino acids: CASSDGTGLGETQYF. Here the CDR3 DNA reads TGTGCCAGCAGTGACGGGACAGGGTTAGGGGAGACCCAGTACTTC.

The chain combines TRBV6-1 with TRBJ1-5; 9 positions agree with TRBD1. J gave up 5 bases and V 2 bases, and 7 bases lay outside the gene matches. The CDR3 consists of 16 residues. Germline CDR1 is MNHNS and CDR2 is SASEGT. Here the CDR3 reads CASSEWTGVFDQPQHF. DNA of the CDR3: TGTGCCAGCAGTGAATGGACAGGGGTTTTTGATCAGCCCCAGCATTTT.

The CDR3 nucleotides are TGTGCCAGCAGCGCCGAAGGGGGGGATGCGGAGACCCAGTACTTC. It translates to CASSAEGGDAETQYF. The V call is TRBV9, the J call TRBJ2-5; the D gene is possibly TRBD2 (7 bases). The CDR3 length is 15 residues. CDR1 is SGDLS, CDR2 YYNGEE, per germline. V lost 3 bases to trimming and J lost 5 bases, with 17 bases between them.

The rearrangement uses TRBV3-1 (or the pseudogene TRBV3-2) and TRBJ1-2; 7 nucleotides agree with TRBD1. The CDR3 sequence is 13 residues long. Germline V CDR1 and CDR2: LGHDT, YNNKEL (reference sequence). The trim removed 6 bases at V and 7 bases at J, leaving 8 bases unmatched. The CDR3 here is CASSRQGEAGYTF. In DNA, the CDR3 is TGTGCCAGCAGTCGACAGGGCGAAGCTGGCTACACCTTC.